Given below is one T cell receptor beta chain in context. The clone's antigen remains unknown. Library generation was performed with the immunoSEQ multiplex PCR assay. A mixture of 60 forward primers for TCR Vbeta segments and 13 reverse primers for TCR Jbeta segments was used in the multiplex PCR. The CDR3 region of rearranged TCR beta genes was amplified from genomic DNA by a multiplex PCR assay. The Illumina HiSeq System was used to sequence the amplified TCR beta libraries as 87-base-pair reads. On the authors' methods: A later analysis counted around 72 million unique TCR beta chains across the 550 to 800 repertoires, and 10 million to 12 million of these chains were shared by at least two donors. Raw reads were error-corrected and collapsed into unique sequences with a nearest-neighbor algorithm that merged closely related sequences to remove PCR and sequencing errors. CDR3 sequences were aligned to IMGT reference sequences to assign V, D and J gene segments. For a sequence to be retained, a match of at least six nucleotides was required to both a V gene segment and a J gene segment. A rearrangement was called productive if the CDR3 had no stop codons and remained in frame with V and J, and every other rearrangement was called non-productive. Following IMGT convention, CDR3 was defined as the stretch from the second conserved V-encoded cysteine to the conserved J-encoded phenylalanine. Sequences without an unambiguous match to a single V gene segment were excluded from the earlier analysis of 587 of the donors. In an earlier analysis of some 590 of the donors, a V segment was called functional when productive rearrangements were above 56.7%, and segregating when the standard deviation between donors exceeded 5%. A statistical classification framework was built to diagnose cytomegalovirus status from the catalog of TCR beta chain sequences. A later analysis assigned V and J genes by comparing TCR nucleotide sequences with IMGT/GENE-DB human TR gene sequences. Using the TCRdist pipeline, a later analysis assigned CDR3 sequences along with most-parsimonious VDJ recombination scenarios. In a later analysis, each TCR beta chain was defined by its CDR3 amino acid sequence together with its V-gene family, and reads without a unique V-gene family were excluded. A later analysis removed several hundred highly shared, low-generation-probability nucleotide sequences to deal with suspected cross-contamination and a sequencing artifact. In a later analysis, a clonal expansion index was calculated for each public chain from normalized within-repertoire ranks of inferred template counts. In a later analysis, generation probabilities were computed with a VDJ recombination model fitted to out-of-frame rearrangements, and the resulting probabilities were checked against IGoR. A later analysis scored TCR-TCR, TCR-HLA and TCR-CMV co-occurrence with hypergeometric tests, applying a repertoire-size bias correction to TCR pairs. False discovery rates were estimated in a later analysis by permuting HLA or CMV assignments 20 times. In a later analysis, co-occurring TCRs were grouped with DBSCAN, and TCRdist sequence similarity was added when clustering was performed within HLA-allele-positive subsets. Repertoires with fewer than 30,000 or more than 120,000 public chains were left out of co-occurrence clustering, as were a handful of repertoires with anomalous nucleotide sharing. Imported from immuneACCESS, the table was reduced by TCRdb to in-frame sequences with V and J called. These copies leave out some clones; in studies compared against another copy, an unresolved V gene accounts for under half, and the cause of the remainder is not known. That table supplies the V and J calls and clone size; D and trimming were determined from the DNA. The table for this sample records some 52,000 clones. The top ten constitute roughly an eighth of the sample.

The CDR3 measures 15 amino acids from cysteine to phenylalanine. The DNA shown is the 45-base CDR3, in frame from base 1. V lost 5 bases and J lost 3 bases; the stretch between them is 15 bases long. Looking up the germline V gene (reference sequence) yields CDR1 PRHDT and CDR2 FYEKMQ. In total, fewer than 750 healthy bone marrow donors made up the cohort. All cohort members were sampled while nominally healthy, although unrecorded immune exposures were likely present. The donor tested CMV seropositive and was one of the 289 seropositive cohort members. Every donor gave a peripheral blood sample, and the peripheral blood mononuclear cells from that sample were used for TCR beta sequencing. The Qiagen DNeasy Blood Extraction Kit was used to extract genomic DNA from the blood cell samples. This sample is part of a study of cytomegalovirus exposure and HLA in healthy donors (dated by TCRdb to the late 2010s). Regarding the study in general: According to an earlier analysis of several hundred of the donors, about 179 million T cells yielded some 120 million unique TCR beta sequences and 250 to 350 Gb of sequence data. To predict cytomegalovirus infection status, the study brought together high-throughput TCR immunosequencing, statistical association of individual TCRs with disease status, and machine learning. All discovery cohort repertoires had been generated using a single sequencing platform. An earlier analysis of some 600 of the donors applied high-throughput TCR beta sequencing to assess whether each TCR beta V gene segment acted as functional or pseudogenic. Because of strong linkage in the cohort, four or five DR-DQ haplotypes were treated as single units for association and clustering. In a later analysis, previously published TCR beta repertoires from several hundred donors were re-analyzed and high-resolution HLA genotyping was added so that TCR occurrence patterns could be studied. A later genetic analysis took genome-wide SNP genotypes for about 65% of the 666 donors and used that subset as a discovery cohort. About 310 gigabases of sequencing data and approximately 85 million unique TCR sequences were included in an early release covering roughly 600 HLA-typed donors. Rather than drawing on any new phenotypic data, the later analysis identified candidate immune exposures from TCR beta sequences and the way those sequences occurred across donors. Along with the approximately 650-subject first cohort, a separate validation cohort of around 120 different subjects was used. Among 350 to 400 genotyped donors of the cohort, an average of roughly 240,000 unique TCR beta nucleotide sequences were sequenced per donor, around 18% of them non-productive. The study aimed to test whether cataloging public T cell receptors could reveal signatures of past pathogen exposure. Donor age, sex, ethnicity and CMV serostatus were compiled alongside the repertoire data. Using immunosequencing, the study profiled T cell repertoires from 500 to 800 subjects and related those repertoires to cytomegalovirus serostatus. The genetic ancestry cluster associated with self-reported Caucasian donors included 70% to 85% of the roughly 360 genotyped donors. Both class I and class II loci were covered by HLA typing, at four-digit resolution. Typing coverage varied by locus: roughly 620-640 donors for A, B, C, DRB1 and DQB1; some 520 for DQA1; over 600 for DPA1; approximately 470 for DPB1. What the work shows at the level of the full study, not this receptor alone: In a later genetic analysis, fewer N-insertions in productive TCRs were reported among donors in an Asian-associated ancestry cluster than the roughly 700-donor mean. The study gave a list of roughly 150 TCR beta chains associated with cytomegalovirus. Three of the identified cytomegalovirus-associated TCR beta chains were confirmed in vitro to be specific for cytomegalovirus antigens. According to the authors, the approach could potentially be generalized to other disease states and immunological phenotypes. CMV serostatus was the only immune exposure information available for the cohort. Most CMV-associated TCR beta chains appeared to be HLA-restricted in a later analysis, and the HLA associations seemed to be driven largely by CMV exposure. The classifier was reported to diagnose cytomegalovirus status with high specificity and sensitivity in both the original and validation cohorts. In a later analysis, some 18,000 TCR beta sequences were associated with specific HLA alleles at a false discovery rate of 0.05. In this cohort, only TCR beta chains were sequenced, and detectable features were limited by the absence of alpha or paired-chain data. Sequencing depth was assumed to be roughly uniform across donors in the presence/absence analyses, though that assumption may not hold. V-gene and J-gene trimming of TCR beta chains was associated with a missense DCLRE1C variant in a later genetic analysis, and the association was replicated in an independent cohort. A further reported finding was that TCR beta sequences accurately predicted the HLA-A and HLA-B alleles for most subjects in the first cohort. In a later analysis, several top co-occurrence clusters were reported to appear linked to parvovirus B19, influenza, CMV and Epstein-Barr virus. Linkage disequilibrium might explain the correlated functional status among segregating V segments, but an unknown experimental factor could not be ruled out. Because counts were too low, 15 to 20 rarely observed V segments, including chromosome 9 orphons, were left out of the earlier analysis of some 600 of the donors. Because some donors lacked HLA typing at each locus, the association tests relied only on the typed subset. A cluster of highly shared sequence variants was judged likely to represent a technical artifact of the sequencing pipeline. Most TCR sequences were seen in very few donors, while some public TCRs were found in many individuals. In a later analysis, HLA-associated TCR beta chains showed more clonal expansion and lower generation probabilities than non-associated chains that were equally common. In a later analysis, the rate of TCR association differed among HLA loci, with DRB1 alleles having the most associated TCRs and HLA-C alleles having the fewest. In an earlier analysis of 587 of the donors, most TCR beta V segments were observed in productive rearrangements about 87% or about 30% of the time, broadly matching IMGT annotations. Some IMGT-functional V segments, including TRBV6-2 and TRBV6-3, could not be distinguished by the 87-base-pair reads and were therefore excluded. Assigning TCR associations to individual alleles was difficult when HLA alleles, especially DR and DQ, strongly co-occurred.

The TCR sequence derives from a woman in her sixties in good health and CMV-seropositive. The chain was built from TRBV13 and TRBJ2-3; matching of 6 bases hints at TRBD2 as the D gene. The source material was PBMCs. The nucleotides read TGTGCCAGCAGCCCCCAGGGAGGAGTGACAGATACGCAGTATTTT. This encodes CASSPQGGVTDTQYF.